This paragraph reports one T cell receptor (beta chain). The data originate from a study of shared clonotypes between healthy human individuals. CDR3 length: 17 amino acids. CDR1 and CDR2 from the germline V gene are SGHRS and YFSETQ. V was clipped by 6 bases and J by 2 bases; unmatched bases: 14. The repertoire was sequenced with immunoSEQ multiplex PCR; TCRdb's copy has only in-frame clones and lacks some. Of some 2.1 million clones listed, about 94% are singletons. Selected positively for CCR7 and CD45RO-negative, naive CD8 cells excluded terminally differentiated effector memory CD45RA+ cells. Sequenced: naive CD8+ T cells sorted from blood. The rearrangement uses TRBV5-1 and TRBJ2-3; 8 bases fit TRBD1. This TCR came from a man younger than 35 in good health. DNA of the CDR3: TGCGCCAGCACCGATTTGACCGGGACAGGTATCACAGATACGCAGTATTTT. Translation gives CASTDLTGTGITDTQYF.